The 26 T cell receptor beta chains listed next were all sequenced from one sample in a study of shared clonotypes between healthy human individuals. CD45RO-negative cells were positively selected for CCR7, leaving out terminally differentiated effector memory CD45RA+ cells. Generated by immunoSEQ multiplex PCR, the TCRdb table keeps only in-frame clones and is missing some. The sample yields around 2.1 million clones, 85% to 95% seen once. Sequenced material: naive CD8+ T cells from PBMCs. The receptor source for this set is a man between 18 and 35 years old in good health. Some clones in this sample may be carry-over from other donors' samples.

The V and J genes are TRBV9 and TRBJ2-7, with TRBD1 matching over 10 bases. V was pared by 3 bases and J by 1 base, with 7 bases of the junction left unmatched. Germline V lookup: CDR1 SGDLS, CDR2 YYNGEE. The CDR3 is made up of 16 amino acids. CDR3 nucleotide sequence: TGTGCCAGCAGCGGAAGCCGGGACAGGGGATCCTACGAGCAGTACTTC. The encoded protein is CASSGSRDRGSYEQYF.

V is TRBV6-1 and J is TRBJ2-7; 8 nucleotides agree with TRBD1. CDR1 is MNHNS, CDR2 SASEGT, per germline. The CDR3 covers 13 residues. Unmatched junction bases numbered 6, after V lost 7 bases and J lost 4 bases. In DNA, the CDR3 is TGTGCCAGCATCGGGACAGGAGGTTACGAGCAGTACTTC. It is translated as CASIGTGGYEQYF.

The chain recombines TRBV19 with TRBJ2-3, with 7 bases matching TRBD2. This CDR3 contains 16 residues. Per the germline V gene, CDR1 is LNHDA and CDR2 is SQIVND (reference sequence). V was pared by 3 bases and J by 5 bases, with 11 bases of the junction left unmatched. CDR3 nucleotides: TGTGCCAGTAGTATTTCAGGGCGGGAGAGGGGAGATACGCAGTATTTT. Translated: CASSISGRERGDTQYF.

This chain uses TRBV29-1 with TRBJ2-1; 9 bases align to TRBD1. Trimming took 2 bases from V and 9 from J; bases not matched to a gene: 14. From germline, CDR1 is SQVTM and CDR2 ANQGSEA. The CDR3 totals 16 residues. CDR3 loop: CSVELLGQGSVSEQFF. The CDR3 coding sequence is TGCAGCGTTGAATTATTGGGACAGGGATCTGTTAGTGAGCAGTTCTTC.

The rearrangement links TRBV6-5 to TRBJ2-1; D not certain. The CDR3 runs 14 residues. Trimming left V 4 bases short and J 9 bases short, with 16 bases between. In germline, CDR1 is MNHEY, CDR2 SVGAGI. The chain's CDR3 is CASSSGEIPAEQFF. The CDR3 nucleotides are TGTGCCAGCAGTTCGGGCGAAATCCCCGCTGAGCAGTTCTTC.

Concerning this clone: The same CDR3 arises from other DNA sequences in this sample as well. The chain uses TRBV9 and TRBJ2-2, with TRBD2 as a possible D gene (5 bases). Per germline, CDR1 SGDLS and CDR2 YYNGEE. The CDR3 runs 13 residues. Trimming left V 7 bases short and J 0 bases short, with 7 bases between. CDR3 protein: CASRGANTGELFF. CDR3 coding DNA: TGTGCCAGCCGGGGTGCGAACACCGGGGAGCTGTTTTTT. Full variable domain (outside the CDR3, taken from reference TRBV9 and TRBJ2-2): DSGVTQTPKHLITATGQRVTLRCSPRSGDLSVYWYQQSLDQGLQFLIQYYNGEERAKGNILERFSAQQFPDLHSELNLSSLELGDSALYFCASRGANTGELFFGEGSRLTVL.

V gene TRBV19 combines with J gene TRBJ2-2; no definite D call. V gave up 6 bases and J gave up 8 bases, with 7 bases separating them. Germline assignment: CDR1 LNHDA and CDR2 SQIVND (reference sequence). The CDR3 has 11 residues. The CDR3 DNA is TGTGCCAGTAGGGCTGCGGGGGAGCTGTTTTTT. Translation: CASRAAGELFF.

The CDR3 region is CASSLAGVFGNEQFF. Written as DNA, the CDR3 is TGTGCCAGCAGCTTAGCGGGGGTGTTCGGCAATGAGCAGTTCTTC. The rearrangement joins TRBV7-6 to TRBJ2-1, with D perhaps being TRBD1 or TRBD2 (5 bases each). In germline, CDR1 is SGHVS, CDR2 FNYEAQ. Trimming removed 0 bases at V and 6 bases at J, with 12 bases between. The CDR3 is 15 residues long.

CDR3 region: CAISESRLSGTEAFF. The CDR3 region has the DNA TGTGCCATCAGTGAGTCAAGGCTCAGCGGCACTGAAGCTTTCTTT. The chain carries TRBV10-3 and TRBJ1-1, with unresolved D. CDR3 length: 15 residues. Germline V gene lookup returns CDR1 ENHRY and CDR2 SYGVKD. Trimming pared 0 bases from V and 4 bases from J, leaving 12 bases between.

This sequence joins TRBV5-1 and TRBJ2-2, with TRBD2 as a possible D gene (6 bases). The V end lost 1 base, the J end lost 5 bases, and 9 bases lay between the germline ends. The CDR3 is 14 residues long. Germline CDR1 and CDR2: SGHRS and YFSETQ. The CDR3 is CASSLTGETGELFF. The CDR3 DNA sequence: TGCGCCAGCAGCTTGACGGGGGAAACCGGGGAGCTGTTTTTT.

The genes are TRBV6-5 and TRBJ1-2; 9 bases are a match to TRBD1. The germline CDR1 and CDR2 sequences are MNHEY and SVGAGI. After removal of 6 bases from V and 7 bases from J, the junction contained 6 bases not matched to a gene. The CDR3 covers 13 residues. The CDR3 sequence: CASSLGQGGGYTF. The CDR3 coding sequence is TGTGCCAGCAGCCTGGGACAGGGCGGTGGCTACACCTTC.

The chain recombines TRBV27 with TRBJ2-7; unclear D gene. Trimming pared 7 bases from V and 0 bases from J, leaving 10 bases between. The CDR3 consists of 13 residues. The V gene's germline CDR1 is MNHEY and CDR2 SMNVEV (reference sequence). The CDR3 sequence: CASMGASSYEQYF. In DNA, the CDR3 is TGTGCCAGCATGGGCGCAAGCTCCTACGAGCAGTACTTC.

The chain uses TRBV4-2 and TRBJ2-2; a possible D gene is TRBD2 (6 bases). Per the germline V gene, CDR1 is LGHNA and CDR2 is YNFKEQ. Trimming took 4 bases from V and 2 from J, leaving 11 bases between them. CDR3 length: 15 amino acids. CDR3 in DNA: TGTGCCAGCAGCCCGTGGCGGGGAAACACCGGGGAGCTGTTTTTT. Its protein product is CASSPWRGNTGELFF.

Notes on this clone: The same CDR3 is also encoded by other DNA sequences in this sample. J is TRBJ2-7 and V is TRBV14; D might be TRBD1 (6 bases). CDR3 length equals 14 residues. Between the trimmed V and J ends, which lost 3 bases and 0 bases, there was a span of 9 bases. Germline values: CDR1 SGHDN, CDR2 FVKESK. The CDR3 protein is CASSQQGGSYEQYF. In DNA, the CDR3 is TGTGCCAGCAGCCAGCAAGGGGGCTCCTACGAGCAGTACTTC.

The rearrangement joins TRBV2 to TRBJ1-1; TRBD1 matches 9 bases. The V gene end was trimmed by 9 bases and the J gene end by 0 bases; junction bases not matched to a gene: 5. This CDR3 region has 14 residues. CDR1 is SNHLY, CDR2 FYNNEI, per germline. The CDR3 loop is CARQGALMNTEAFF. CDR3 nucleotide sequence: TGTGCCAGACAGGGGGCCCTAATGAACACTGAAGCTTTCTTT.

The sample holds a few counts of this clone. The identical CDR3 is also encoded by other nucleotide sequences in the sample. The chain links TRBV30 to TRBJ1-1; D is uncertain. CDR1 GTSNPN and CDR2 SVGIG come from the germline V gene (reference sequence). The CDR3 has 11 residues. V lost 0 bases and J 5 bases, leaving 4 bases between the germline ends. The CDR3 nucleotides are TGTGCCTGGAGTGTAGGTACTGAAGCTTTCTTT. This translates into CAWSVGTEAFF.

This clone has only one observation. The chain uses TRBV5-6 and TRBJ2-1, with 9 bases aligning to TRBD2. The length of the CDR3 is 15 residues. In germline, CDR1 is SGHDT, CDR2 YYEEEE. V lost 0 bases, J lost 9 bases, and 7 bases stayed unmatched. The CDR3 region has the DNA TGTGCCAGCAGCTTGGGAGGCGGGAGGGAGGGTGAGCAGTTCTTC. Translated: CASSLGGGREGEQFF.

This clone has only one observation. V gene TRBV27 combines with J gene TRBJ1-4; D possibly corresponds to TRBD1 (5 bases). This CDR3 has 15 amino acids. Germline-derived CDR1 and CDR2 are MNHEY and SMNVEV (reference sequence). The germline V and J ends were trimmed by 9 bases and 8 bases, with 22 bases remaining between them. The CDR3 loop is CASRPLGEWEEKLFF. The CDR3, as DNA: TGTGCCAGTCGTCCCCTAGGGGAATGGGAAGAAAAACTGTTTTTT.

The chain has TRBV21-1 and TRBJ1-3. TRBV21-1 is flagged as a pseudogene. This CDR3 has 16 residues. The CDR3 DNA follows: TGTGCACCCCTCGGGGGGGGTCCCTTGGATGGAAACACCATATATTTT. Its translation is CAPLGGGPLDGNTIYF.

The V and J genes are TRBV9 and TRBJ2-1, with D perhaps matching TRBD1 (5 bases). Trimming cost V 4 bases and J 4 bases, with 9 bases left between them. Germline V lookup: CDR1 SGDLS, CDR2 YYNGEE. The CDR3 length is 13 residues. The CDR3 DNA follows: TGTGCCAGCAGCCCAACAGGATACAATGAGCAGTTCTTC. Translated: CASSPTGYNEQFF. Variable domain in full (rest from reference TRBV9 and TRBJ2-1): DSGVTQTPKHLITATGQRVTLRCSPRSGDLSVYWYQQSLDQGLQFLIQYYNGEERAKGNILERFSAQQFPDLHSELNLSSLELGDSALYFCASSPTGYNEQFFGPGTRLTVL.

V is TRBV20-1 and J is TRBJ2-3, with D perhaps matching TRBD1 (5 bases). Trimming removed 6 bases at V and 5 bases at J, with 9 bases between. The germline V gene encodes CDR1 DFQATT and CDR2 SNEGSKA (reference sequence). This CDR3 has 11 amino acids. The CDR3 is CSAHRRDTQYF. The CDR3 bases are TGCAGTGCGCACAGGAGAGATACGCAGTATTTT.

The chain employs TRBV6-1 and TRBJ1-1; TRBD1 is a possible D gene (5 bases). CDR3 length: 14 residues. V lost 6 bases to trimming and J lost 1 base, with 12 bases between them. Germline V gene data show CDR1 as MNHNS and CDR2 as SASEGT. The CDR3 DNA reads as TGTGCCAGCAGACTCCGGGACGGGAACACTGAAGCTTTCTTT. It translates to CASRLRDGNTEAFF.

With respect to this clone: This sample includes further DNA sequences coding for the same CDR3. The chain is built from TRBV4-1 and TRBJ2-3, with a possible D match to TRBD2 (5 bases). From germline, CDR1 is MGHRA and CDR2 YSYEKL. V lost 3 bases to trimming and J lost 0 bases, with 10 bases between them. CDR3 length equals 15 residues. The CDR3 DNA sequence: TGCGCCAGCAGCCAGGTCCTAGCTAGCACAGATACGCAGTATTTT. This codes for CASSQVLASTDTQYF.

The rearrangement uses TRBV14 and TRBJ1-5; TRBD1 matches 7 bases. This CDR3 is built from 22 residues. V shed 6 bases and J 4 bases; nucleotides not matched to a gene: 30. The germline V gene has CDR1 SGHDN and CDR2 FVKESK. In DNA form, the CDR3 reads TGTGCCAGCAGGGGAGCCGGGACAGCCCTTATACGGCCACACCGCCTTAATCAGCCCCAGCATTTT. Translating it yields CASRGAGTALIRPHRLNQPQHF.

The gene calls are TRBV7-9 and TRBJ2-5; D not certain. The CDR3 runs to 13 residues. Looked up from germline, CDR1 is SEHNR and CDR2 is FQNEAQ (reference sequence). V was cut by 0 bases and J by 4 bases, with 6 bases left in between. CDR3 loop: CASSLAGIETQYF. In DNA, the CDR3 is TGTGCCAGCAGCTTAGCTGGGATAGAGACCCAGTACTTC.

V gene TRBV7-6 combines with J gene TRBJ2-5; 16 positions match TRBD2. The junction had 5 bases not matched to a gene; V was cut back by 0 bases and J by 4 bases. This CDR3 contains 18 residues. CDR1 and CDR2 (germline): SGHVS, FNYEAQ. CDR3 coding DNA: TGTGCCAGCAGCTTAGCTCCGGGACTAGCGGGAGGGCCAGAGACCCAGTACTTC. Its translation: CASSLAPGLAGGPETQYF. The complete variable domain, with remaining parts taken from reference TRBV7-6 and TRBJ2-5, reads GAGVSQSPRYKVTKRGQDVALRCDPISGHVSLYWYRQALGQGPEFLTYFNYEAQQDKSGLPNDRFSAERPEGSISTLTIQRTEQRDSAMYRCASSLAPGLAGGPETQYFGPGTRLLVL.